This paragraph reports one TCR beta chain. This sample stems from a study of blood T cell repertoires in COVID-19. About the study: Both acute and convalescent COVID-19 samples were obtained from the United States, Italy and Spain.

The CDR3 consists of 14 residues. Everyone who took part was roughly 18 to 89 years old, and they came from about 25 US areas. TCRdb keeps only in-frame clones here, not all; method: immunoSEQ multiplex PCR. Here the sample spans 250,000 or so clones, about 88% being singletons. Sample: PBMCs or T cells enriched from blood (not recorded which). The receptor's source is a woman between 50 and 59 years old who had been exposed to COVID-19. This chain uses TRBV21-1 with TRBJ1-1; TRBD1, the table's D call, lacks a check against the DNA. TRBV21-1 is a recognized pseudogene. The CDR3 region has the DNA TGTGCCAGCAGCATAGGGGGCCTGGACACTGAAGCTTTCTTT. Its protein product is CASSIGGLDTEAFF.